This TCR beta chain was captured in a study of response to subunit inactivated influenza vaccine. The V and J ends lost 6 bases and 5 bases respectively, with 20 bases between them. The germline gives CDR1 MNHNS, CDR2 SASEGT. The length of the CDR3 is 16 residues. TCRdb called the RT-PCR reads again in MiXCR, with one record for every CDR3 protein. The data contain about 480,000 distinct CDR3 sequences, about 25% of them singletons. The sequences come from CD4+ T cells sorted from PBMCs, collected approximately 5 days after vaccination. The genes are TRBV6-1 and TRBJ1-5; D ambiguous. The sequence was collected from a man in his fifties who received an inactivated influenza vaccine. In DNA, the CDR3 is TGTGCCAGCAGCCCGGTTTATGGCTCGGCGGATCAGCCCCAGCATTTT. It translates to CASSPVYGSADQPQHF.